This T cell receptor beta chain was retrieved from a study of blood T cell repertoires in COVID-19. As for the study in general: The United States, Italy and Spain provided the acute and convalescent COVID-19 samples. PBMCs, B-cell-depleted T cells, or T cells provided the cDNA or gDNA that made up the material.

V gave up 4 bases and J gave up 5 bases; unmatched junction bases: 13. The CDR3 is made up of 18 amino acids. Germline assignment: CDR1 SGHNT and CDR2 YENEEA. This table comes from immunoSEQ multiplex PCR, and its TCRdb copy is limited to in-frame clones, with some not included. Of about 49,000 clones in the sample, roughly 82% are singletons; the top ten hold roughly 2.7%. V usage is TRBV11-3 and J usage is TRBJ2-1; 11 bases fit TRBD2. Sequences were obtained from peripheral blood. This TCR was recovered from a woman aged 55-70 years with acute or convalescent COVID-19. The CDR3 region has the DNA TGTGCCAGCAGCTACTCTGGCACTAGCGGGAGCCGGCACAATGAGCAGTTCTTC. Its translation is CASSYSGTSGSRHNEQFF.